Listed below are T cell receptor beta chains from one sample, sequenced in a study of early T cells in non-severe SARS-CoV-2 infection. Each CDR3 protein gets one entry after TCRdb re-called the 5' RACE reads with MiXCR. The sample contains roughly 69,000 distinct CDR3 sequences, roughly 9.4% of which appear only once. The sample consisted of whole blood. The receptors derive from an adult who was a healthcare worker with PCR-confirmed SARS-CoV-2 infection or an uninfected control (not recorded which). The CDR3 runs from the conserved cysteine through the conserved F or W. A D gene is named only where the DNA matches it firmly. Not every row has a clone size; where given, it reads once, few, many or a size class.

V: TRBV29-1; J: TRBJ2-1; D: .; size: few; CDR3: CSVGDRYLEQFF; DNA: TGCAGCGTTGGGGACCGGTACCTTGAGCAGTTCTTC
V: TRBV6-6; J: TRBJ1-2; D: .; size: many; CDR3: CASSYSRRTPENYGYTF; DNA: TGTGCCAGCAGTTACTCGCGACGGACACCCGAAAACTATGGCTACACCTTC
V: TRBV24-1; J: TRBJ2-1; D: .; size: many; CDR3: CATSDSARGVAEQFF; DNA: TGTGCCACCAGTGATTCAGCCAGGGGAGTGGCTGAGCAGTTCTTC
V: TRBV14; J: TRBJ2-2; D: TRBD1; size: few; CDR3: CASSTGQVSNTGELFF; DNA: TGTGCCAGCAGCACGGGACAGGTATCGAACACCGGGGAGCTGTTTTTT
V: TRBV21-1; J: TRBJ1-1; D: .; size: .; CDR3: CASSAPGHINTEAFF; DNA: TGTGCCAGCAGCGCCCCGGGACACATAAACACTGAAGCTTTCTTT
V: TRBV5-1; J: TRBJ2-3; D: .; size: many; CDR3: CASSLGGTSTDTQYF; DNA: TGCGCCAGCAGCTTGGGCGGGACAAGCACAGATACGCAGTATTTT
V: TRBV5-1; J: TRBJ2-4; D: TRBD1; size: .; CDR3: CASSSAYSQGKNIQYF; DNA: TGCGCCAGCAGCTCGGCCTATTCACAGGGGAAAAACATTCAGTACTTC
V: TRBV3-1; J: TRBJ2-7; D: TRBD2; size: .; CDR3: CASSQGQGLAGGREQYF; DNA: TGTGCCAGCAGCCAAGGACAAGGACTAGCGGGAGGTCGGGAGCAGTACTTC
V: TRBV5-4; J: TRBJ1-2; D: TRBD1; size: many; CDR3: CASSQTGPGYTF; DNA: TGTGCCAGCAGCCAGACAGGGCCTGGCTACACCTTC
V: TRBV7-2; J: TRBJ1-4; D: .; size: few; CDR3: CASSLDGAAEKLFF; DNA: TGTGCCAGCAGCTTAGATGGGGCGGCTGAAAAACTGTTTTTT
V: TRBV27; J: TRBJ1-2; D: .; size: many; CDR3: CASSHSPRDYGYTF; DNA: TGTGCCAGCAGTCATTCCCCCCGTGACTATGGCTACACCTTC
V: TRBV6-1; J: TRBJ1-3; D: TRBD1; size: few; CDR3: CASSIIQGASGNTIYF; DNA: TGTGCCAGCAGTATAATACAGGGGGCATCTGGAAACACCATATATTTT
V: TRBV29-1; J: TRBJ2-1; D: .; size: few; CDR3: CSVDFTDEQFF; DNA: TGCAGCGTTGACTTTACGGACGAGCAGTTCTTC
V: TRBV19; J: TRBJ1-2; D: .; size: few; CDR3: CASTNGRNTNYGYTF; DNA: TGTGCCAGTACCAACGGCAGGAACACTAACTATGGCTACACCTTC
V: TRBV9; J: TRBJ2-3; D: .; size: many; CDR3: CASSRGDTQYF; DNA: TGTGCCAGCAGCCGGGGAGATACGCAGTATTTT
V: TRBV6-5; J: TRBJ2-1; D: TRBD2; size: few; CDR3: CASSQGLAVQNEQFF; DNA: TGTGCCAGCAGCCAAGGACTAGCGGTTCAGAATGAGCAGTTCTTC
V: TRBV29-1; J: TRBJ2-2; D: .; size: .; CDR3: CSVGQNTGELFF; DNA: TGCAGCGTTGGACAGAACACCGGGGAGCTGTTTTTT
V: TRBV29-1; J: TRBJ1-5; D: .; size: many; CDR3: CSVGEQYSNQPQHF; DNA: TGCAGCGTTGGGGAGCAGTATAGCAATCAGCCCCAGCATTTT
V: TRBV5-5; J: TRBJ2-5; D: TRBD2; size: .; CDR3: CASSLGAGGPGTQYF; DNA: TGTGCCAGCAGCTTGGGCGCGGGAGGGCCTGGGACCCAGTACTTC
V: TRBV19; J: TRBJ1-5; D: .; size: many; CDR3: CASTAVSNQPQHF; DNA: TGTGCCAGTACGGCAGTGAGCAATCAGCCCCAGCATTTT
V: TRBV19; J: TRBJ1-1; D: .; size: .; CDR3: CASSMAEGRDTEAFF; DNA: TGTGCCAGTAGTATGGCTGAGGGGAGGGACACTGAAGCTTTCTTT
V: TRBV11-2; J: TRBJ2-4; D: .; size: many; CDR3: CASSLVGGAGKNIQYF; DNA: TGTGCCAGCAGCTTAGTTGGGGGGGCTGGCAAAAACATTCAGTACTTC
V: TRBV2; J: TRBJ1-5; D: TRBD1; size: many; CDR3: CASSGQGGNQPQHF; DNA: TGTGCCAGCAGTGGACAGGGCGGCAATCAGCCCCAGCATTTT
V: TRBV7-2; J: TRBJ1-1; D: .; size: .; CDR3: CASSLVARMNTEAFF; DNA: TGTGCCAGCAGCTTAGTGGCCAGGATGAACACTGAAGCTTTCTTT
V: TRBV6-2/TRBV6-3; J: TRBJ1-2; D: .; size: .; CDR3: CASSSGTGGYTF; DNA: TGTGCCAGCAGCTCCGGGACGGGAGGCTACACCTTC
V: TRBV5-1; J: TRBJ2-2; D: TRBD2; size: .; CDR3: CASSFEPSGGPRGTGELFF; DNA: TGCGCCAGCAGTTTCGAACCTAGCGGGGGGCCACGGGGCACCGGGGAGCTGTTTTTT
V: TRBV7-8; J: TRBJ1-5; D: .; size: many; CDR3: CASSRGTSSNQPQHF; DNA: TGTGCCAGCAGCCGCGGGACGTCCAGCAATCAGCCCCAGCATTTT